This record covers a single T cell receptor (beta chain). Its antigen is as yet unknown. TCRdb used MiXCR to reprocess the RT-PCR reads, holding one entry per CDR3 protein. The table lists roughly 550,000 distinct CDR3 sequences, around a quarter of them singletons. This specimen belongs to a study of response to subunit inactivated influenza vaccine. Findings and limits, study-wide: There was a suggestion from the authors that each seasonal influenza vaccination recruits few new T cells.

With V trimmed by 1 base and J by 6 bases, 9 bases remained unmatched. The CDR3 has 16 residues. The germline CDR1 and CDR2 sequences are SGHTA and FQGNSA. The sample also formed part of further work on T cells expressing NK-cell markers. From that second work: What made the TCR beta cDNA was 5'RACE template switching with UMIs. Out of eight donors sequenced, seven tested HCMV-seropositive and the remaining one seronegative.

The V and J genes are TRBV7-2 and TRBJ2-1; TRBD1 matches at 7 bases. The clonotype was recovered from a man aged 50-60 years who received an inactivated influenza vaccine. This sample comprised CD4+ T cells sorted from PBMCs, obtained roughly 13 days after vaccination. CDR3 residues: CASSLVGRGTGNEQFF. In nucleotides, the CDR3 is TGTGCCAGCAGCTTAGTAGGCAGGGGGACGGGCAATGAGCAGTTCTTC. Variable domain in full (rest from reference TRBV7-2 and TRBJ2-1): GAGVSQSPSNKVTEKGKDVELRCDPISGHTALYWYRQSLGQGLEFLIYFQGNSAPDKSGLPSDRFSAERTGGSVSTLTIQRTQQEDSAVYLCASSLVGRGTGNEQFFGPGTRLTVL.